This T cell receptor (beta chain) was documented in a study of cytomegalovirus exposure and HLA in healthy donors. Whole-study findings and limits: Later analysis placed DRB1 highest and HLA-C lowest in TCR association rates, which differed by HLA locus.

This clone was detected only a few times. Its antigen is still unknown. Healthy bone marrow donors made up the donor group. PCR employed 60 Vbeta and 13 Jbeta primers. Using immunoSEQ multiplex PCR, the repertoire was profiled, and TCRdb retains in-frame clones only, with some absent. There are around 53,000 clones in the sample; roughly 85% occur only once, and about 1.4% lies in the top ten. The V and J ends lost 5 bases and 4 bases, in that order; junction bases with no gene match: 5. Germline CDR1 and CDR2: MNHEY and SVGAGI. The CDR3 is 15 residues long. The chain combines TRBV6-5 with TRBJ2-1, with 10 bases that match TRBD2. The origin of this receptor is a man aged 25-45 years in good health and CMV-seronegative. Material: PBMCs. CDR3 amino acids: CASSRTSGKYNEQFF. The CDR3 DNA is TGTGCCAGCAGTAGAACTAGCGGGAAATACAATGAGCAGTTCTTC.